This TCR beta chain was captured in a study of tumor-infiltrating lymphocytes in primary liver carcinoma. The CDR3 is 12 residues long. Trimming shortened V by 5 bases and J by 5 bases, and 8 bases separated the two germline ends. Looked up from germline, CDR1 is SGHRS and CDR2 is YFSETQ. Using a constant-region primer together with ProtoScript II reverse transcriptase, TCR beta cDNA was made from 500 to 650 ng of total RNA. Libraries for TCR beta were built through three nested multiplex PCR rounds, which together made up a slightly modified ARM-PCR procedure. Investigators reported that the first two PCR rounds, at approximately 11 cycles each, used TRBV1-TRBV30 forward primers with a C-beta reverse primer. One entry per CDR3 protein, called by TCRdb with MiXCR from the multiplex PCR reads. Of 250,000 to 350,000 distinct CDR3 sequences in the sample, 50% to 75% were seen once. Researchers drew blood RNA from unsorted whole blood and extracted germline DNA as well.

The chain combines TRBV5-1 with TRBJ2-1; D not resolved. The sequence was obtained from a woman aged 25-40 years with primary liver carcinoma and hepatitis B virus infection. The sample comprised peripheral blood. The CDR3: CASSGLHNEQFF. CDR3 nucleotides: TGCGCCAGCAGTGGCCTTCACAATGAGCAGTTCTTC.